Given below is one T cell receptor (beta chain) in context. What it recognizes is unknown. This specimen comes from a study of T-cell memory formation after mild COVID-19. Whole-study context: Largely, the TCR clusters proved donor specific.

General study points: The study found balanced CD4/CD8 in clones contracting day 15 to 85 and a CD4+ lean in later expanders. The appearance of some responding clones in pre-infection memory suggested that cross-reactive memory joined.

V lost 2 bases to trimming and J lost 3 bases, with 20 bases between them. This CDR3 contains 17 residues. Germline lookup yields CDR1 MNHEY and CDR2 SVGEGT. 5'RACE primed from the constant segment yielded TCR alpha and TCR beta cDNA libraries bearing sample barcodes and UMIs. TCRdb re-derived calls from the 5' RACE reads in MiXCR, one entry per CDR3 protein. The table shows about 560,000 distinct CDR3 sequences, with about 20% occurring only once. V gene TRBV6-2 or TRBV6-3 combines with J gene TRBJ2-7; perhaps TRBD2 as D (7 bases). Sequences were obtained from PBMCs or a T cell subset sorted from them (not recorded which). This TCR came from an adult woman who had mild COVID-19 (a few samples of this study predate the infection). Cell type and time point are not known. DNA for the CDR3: TGTGCCAGCAGTTACACGCCAGGGGCGGGAGTTGGCTACGAGCAGTACTTC. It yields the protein CASSYTPGAGVGYEQYF.